This record covers a single T cell receptor (beta chain). This entry is derived from a study of T cells after yellow fever vaccination. TCRdb re-analysed the 5' RACE reads in MiXCR, keeping a single row per CDR3 protein. Here the sample spans about 300,000 distinct CDR3 sequences, approximately 3.9% being singletons. The CDR3 contains 12 residues. V was trimmed by 6 bases and J by 11 bases, leaving 14 bases between them. V is TRBV12-3 or TRBV12-4 and J is TRBJ1-5; unclear D gene. The clonotype comes from a man between 18 and 35 years old who received the YFV17D yellow fever vaccine. The specimen was PBMCs, collected 5 days after the yellow fever booster vaccination. The CDR3 sequence is CASSKVVRAQHF. The CDR3, as DNA: TGTGCCAGCAGCAAGGTGGTAAGGGCCCAGCATTTT.